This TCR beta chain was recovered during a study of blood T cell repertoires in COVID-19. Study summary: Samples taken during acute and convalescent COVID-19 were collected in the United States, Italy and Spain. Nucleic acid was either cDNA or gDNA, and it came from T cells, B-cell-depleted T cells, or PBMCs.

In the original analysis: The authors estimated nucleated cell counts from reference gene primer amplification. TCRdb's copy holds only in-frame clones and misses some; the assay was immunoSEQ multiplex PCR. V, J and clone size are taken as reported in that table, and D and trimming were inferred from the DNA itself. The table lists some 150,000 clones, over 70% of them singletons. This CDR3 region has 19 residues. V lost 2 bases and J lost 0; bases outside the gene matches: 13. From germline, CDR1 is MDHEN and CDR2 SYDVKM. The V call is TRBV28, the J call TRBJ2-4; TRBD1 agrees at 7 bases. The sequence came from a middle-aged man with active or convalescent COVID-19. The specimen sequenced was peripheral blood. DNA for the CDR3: TGTGCCAGCAGTTTAGGGGACAGTCCGTCGGTGATAGCCAAAAACATTCAGTACTTC. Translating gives CASSLGDSPSVIAKNIQYF.